This T cell receptor (beta chain) is from a study of blood T cells in healthy people across ages. Study outcomes and limitations: Any conclusive comparison of naive versus antigen-experienced cells was prevented by using unsorted PBMCs.

Combining a sample-barcoded 5' primer with a J-beta primer mix, a second PCR ran for about 6 to 12 cycles. Every cDNA molecule bore a tag from a template-switch adaptor containing 12 random nucleotides. Via MiXCR, TCRdb re-called the 5' RACE reads, giving one row per CDR3 protein. The sample has more than 500,000 distinct CDR3 sequences, roughly 28% seen once. Caucasian, healthy and from Russia, the donors were aged between about 6 and 90. Every donor contributed about 10 milliliters of peripheral blood by blood draw. Between the trimmed V and J ends, which lost 6 bases and 3 bases, there was a span of 11 bases. The germline V gene encodes CDR1 SQVTM and CDR2 ANQGSEA. The CDR3 consists of 12 residues. As to this clonotype: Its antigen is undetermined.

This TCR came from a woman aged 65 to 85 in good health. Source material: blood. The chain combines TRBV29-1 with TRBJ2-5; possibly TRBD2 for D (6 bases). CDR3 in DNA: TGCAGCGTCTCAGGAGGGGAAGAGACCCAGTACTTC. This gives the protein CSVSGGEETQYF.